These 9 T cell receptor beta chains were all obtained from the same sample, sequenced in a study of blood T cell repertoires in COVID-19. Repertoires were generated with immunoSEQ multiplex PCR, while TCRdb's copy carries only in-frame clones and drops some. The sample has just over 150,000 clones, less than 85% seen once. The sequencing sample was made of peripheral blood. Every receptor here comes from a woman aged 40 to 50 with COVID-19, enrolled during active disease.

CDR3 nucleotides: TGTGCCAGCTCTGTGGGGGGGGACACTGAAGCTTTCTTT. This sequence encodes CASSVGGDTEAFF. This sequence joins TRBV18 and TRBJ1-1; a weak D match, TRBD1 (5 bases). The CDR3 totals 13 residues. Trimming pared 6 bases from V and 3 bases from J, leaving 11 bases between. CDR1 KGHSH and CDR2 LQKENI come from the germline V gene.

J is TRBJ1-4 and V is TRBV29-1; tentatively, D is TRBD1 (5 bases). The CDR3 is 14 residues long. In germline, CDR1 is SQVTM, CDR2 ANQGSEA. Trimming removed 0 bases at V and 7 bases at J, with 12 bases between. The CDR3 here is CSVEDGKGSEKLFF. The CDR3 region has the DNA TGCAGCGTTGAAGATGGAAAGGGGTCTGAAAAACTGTTTTTT.

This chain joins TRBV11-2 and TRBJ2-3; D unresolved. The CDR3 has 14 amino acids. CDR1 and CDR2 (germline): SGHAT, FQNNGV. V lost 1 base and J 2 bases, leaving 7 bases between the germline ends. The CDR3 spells CASSLVWPTDTQYF. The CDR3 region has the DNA TGTGCCAGCAGCTTAGTCTGGCCCACAGATACGCAGTATTTT.

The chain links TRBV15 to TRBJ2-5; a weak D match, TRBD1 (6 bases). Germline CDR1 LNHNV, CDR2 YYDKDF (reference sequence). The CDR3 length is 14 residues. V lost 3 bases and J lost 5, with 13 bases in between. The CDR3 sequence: CATSRGARGETQYF. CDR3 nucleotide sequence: TGTGCCACCAGCAGGGGGGCACGAGGGGAGACCCAGTACTTC. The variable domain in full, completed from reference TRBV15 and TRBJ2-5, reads DAMVIQNPRYQVTQFGKPVTLSCSQTLNHNVMYWYQQKSSQAPKLLFHYYDKDFNNEADTPDNFQSRRPNTSFCFLDIRSPGLGDTAMYLCATSRGARGETQYFGPGTRLLVL.

DNA of the CDR3: TGTGCCAGCAGCTTCTCAGGACACAGCAATCAGCCCCAGCATTTT. Its translation: CASSFSGHSNQPQHF. V gene TRBV7-2 combines with J gene TRBJ1-5; possibly TRBD1 for D (5 bases). V lost 3 bases and J lost 1, with 10 bases in between. Germline CDR1 and CDR2: SGHTA and FQGNSA. This CDR3 region has 15 residues.

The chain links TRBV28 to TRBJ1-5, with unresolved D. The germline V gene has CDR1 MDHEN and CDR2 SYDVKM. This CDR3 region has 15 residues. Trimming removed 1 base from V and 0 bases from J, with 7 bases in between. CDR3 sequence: CASSLLRHSNQPQHF. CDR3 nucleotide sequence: TGTGCCAGCAGTTTATTGAGGCATAGCAATCAGCCCCAGCATTTT.

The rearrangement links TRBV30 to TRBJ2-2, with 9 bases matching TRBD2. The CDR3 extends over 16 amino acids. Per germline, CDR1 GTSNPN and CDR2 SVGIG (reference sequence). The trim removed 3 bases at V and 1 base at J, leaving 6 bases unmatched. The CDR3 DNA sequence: TGTGCCTGGAGCGGGCTAGCGGGGTGGAACACCGGGGAGCTGTTTTTT. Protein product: CAWSGLAGWNTGELFF.

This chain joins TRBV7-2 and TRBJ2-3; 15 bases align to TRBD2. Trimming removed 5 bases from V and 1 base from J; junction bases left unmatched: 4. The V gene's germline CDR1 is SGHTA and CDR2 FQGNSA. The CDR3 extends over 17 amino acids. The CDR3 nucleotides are TGTGCCAGCAGCGGACTAGCGGGGGGGGCCGGCACAGATACGCAGTATTTT. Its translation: CASSGLAGGAGTDTQYF.

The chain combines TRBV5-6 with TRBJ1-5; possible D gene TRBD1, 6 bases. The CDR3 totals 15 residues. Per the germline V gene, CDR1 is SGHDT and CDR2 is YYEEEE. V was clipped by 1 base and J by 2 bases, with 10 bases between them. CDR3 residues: CASSLTGTGNQPQHF. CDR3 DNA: TGTGCCAGCAGCTTGACAGGGACGGGCAATCAGCCCCAGCATTTT. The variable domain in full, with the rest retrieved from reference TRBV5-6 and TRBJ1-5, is DAGVTQSPTHLIKTRGQQVTLRCSPKSGHDTVSWYQQALGQGPQFIFQYYEEEERQRGNFPDRFSGHQFPNYSSELNVNALLLGDSALYLCASSLTGTGNQPQHFGDGTRLSIL.